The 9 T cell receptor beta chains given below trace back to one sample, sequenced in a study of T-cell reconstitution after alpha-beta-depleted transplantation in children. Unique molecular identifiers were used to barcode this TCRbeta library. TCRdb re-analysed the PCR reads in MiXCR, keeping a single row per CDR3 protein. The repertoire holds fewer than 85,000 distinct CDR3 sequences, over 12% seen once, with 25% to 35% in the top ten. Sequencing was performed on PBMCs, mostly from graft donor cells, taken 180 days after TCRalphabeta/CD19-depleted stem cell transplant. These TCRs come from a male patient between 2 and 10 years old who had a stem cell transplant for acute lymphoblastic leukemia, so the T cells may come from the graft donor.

The CDR3 sequence is CASSPLRGSGYEQYF. The CDR3 region has the DNA TGTGCCAGCTCACCGCTCAGGGGAAGTGGGTACGAGCAGTACTTC. The chain employs TRBV18 and TRBJ2-7, with D perhaps TRBD1 (6 bases). The CDR3 totals 15 residues. The V gene's germline CDR1 is KGHSH and CDR2 LQKENI. The ends were cut back, 3 bases at V and 4 bases at J, with 16 bases in the middle.

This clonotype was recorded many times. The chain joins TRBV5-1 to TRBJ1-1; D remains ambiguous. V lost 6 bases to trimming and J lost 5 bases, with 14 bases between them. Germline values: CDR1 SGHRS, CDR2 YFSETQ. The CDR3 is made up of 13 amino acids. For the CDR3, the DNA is TGCGCCAGCAAGAGCCGGACCGGAACTGAAGCTTTCTTT. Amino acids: CASKSRTGTEAFF.

The CDR3, as DNA: TGCAGTGCTAGAAACCTTCTGGCGACAGGGTCTGGACAGCCCCAGCATTTT. Its protein is CSARNLLATGSGQPQHF. The rearrangement uses TRBV20-1 and TRBJ1-5; 7 bases agree with TRBD1. This CDR3 is built from 17 residues. Germline V gene lookup returns CDR1 DFQATT and CDR2 SNEGSKA (reference sequence). Germline trimming cut 2 bases from V and 7 bases from J; bases unmatched to any gene: 17.

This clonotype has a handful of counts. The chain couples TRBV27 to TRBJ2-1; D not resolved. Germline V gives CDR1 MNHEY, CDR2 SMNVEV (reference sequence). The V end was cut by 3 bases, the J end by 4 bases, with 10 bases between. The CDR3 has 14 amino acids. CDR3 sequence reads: CASSLGGNYNEQFF. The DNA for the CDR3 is TGTGCCAGCAGTTTGGGCGGAAATTACAATGAGCAGTTCTTC.

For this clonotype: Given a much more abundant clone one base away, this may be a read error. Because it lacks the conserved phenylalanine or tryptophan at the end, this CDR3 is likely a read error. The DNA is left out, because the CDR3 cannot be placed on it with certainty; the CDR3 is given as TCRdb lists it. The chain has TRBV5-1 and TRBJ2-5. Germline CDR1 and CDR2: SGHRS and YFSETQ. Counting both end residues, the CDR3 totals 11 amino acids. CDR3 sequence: CASSLDRTLYI.

The CDR3 protein is CATSDNRGGDIQYF. CDR3 sequence (DNA): TGTGCCACCAGTGATAACAGGGGGGGGGACATTCAGTACTTC. The chain combines TRBV24-1 with TRBJ2-4, with D possibly TRBD1 on 8 matching bases. V was trimmed by 3 bases and J by 8 bases, leaving 13 bases between them. The germline V gene encodes CDR1 KGHDR and CDR2 SFDVKD. This CDR3 is built from 14 residues.

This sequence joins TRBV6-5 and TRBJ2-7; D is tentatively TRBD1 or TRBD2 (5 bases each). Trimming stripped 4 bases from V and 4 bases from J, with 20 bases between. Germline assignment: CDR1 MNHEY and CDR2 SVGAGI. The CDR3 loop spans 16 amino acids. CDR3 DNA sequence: TGTGCCAGCAGTTTGGGGAGCAGGGCCTTCGATTACGAGCAGTACTTC. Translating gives CASSLGSRAFDYEQYF.

CDR3 nucleotide sequence: TGCGCCAGCAGCCTATCACAGGGGACAACCTACGAGCAGTACTTC. Translated, it gives CASSLSQGTTYEQYF. The rearrangement joins TRBV5-1 to TRBJ2-7; 7 nucleotides agree with TRBD1. After removal of 4 bases from V and 2 bases from J, the junction contained 9 bases not matched to a gene. Germline CDR1 is SGHRS and CDR2 is YFSETQ. The CDR3 is 15 amino acids.

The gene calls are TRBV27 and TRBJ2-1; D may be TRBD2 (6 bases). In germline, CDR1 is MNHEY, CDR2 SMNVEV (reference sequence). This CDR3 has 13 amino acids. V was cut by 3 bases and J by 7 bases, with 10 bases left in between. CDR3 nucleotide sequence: TGTGCCAGCAGTTTGGGGAGGAGAAATGAGCAGTTCTTC. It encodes CASSLGRRNEQFF.